The 26 T cell receptor beta chains in this list originate from one sample, sequenced in a study of beta chain features in type 1 diabetes (dated 2018 in TCRdb). Beyond this particular receptor, the publication reports: In all four CD4+ subsets, TCRB CDR3 length was moderately but significantly shorter in type 1 diabetes patients.

Their target antigens are unknown. Receptor libraries were prepared by the immunoSEQ multiplex PCR assay. The High Capacity cDNA Reverse Transcription Kit was used to reverse transcribe all of the isolated RNA, meaning that expressed TCRB transcripts were what got sequenced. Drawn from immuneACCESS, this table holds only the in-frame rearrangements with V and J called that TCRdb kept. Clones are partly lost; checked studies trace under half to an unresolved V gene and leave the rest unexplained. The sample includes 600,000 or so clones, with over 12% observed a single time. Approximately 0.043% of the sample comes from the top ten. Sequencing was carried out using naive CD4+ T cells from blood. This sample's cell subset or site label indicates: true naive CD4+ T cells. These receptors all come from a man aged 18-30 years with type 1 diabetes.

The chain carries TRBV7-3 and TRBJ1-2; 7 bases map to TRBD1. With 5 bases clipped from V and 0 bases from J, the junction kept 6 bases outside the gene matches. CDR3 size: 15 residues. Germline V gene sequence: CDR1 SGHTA, CDR2 FQGTGA. The DNA for the CDR3 is TGTGCCAGCAGCCCAGGGACAGTAACTAACTATGGCTACACCTTC. Protein product: CASSPGTVTNYGYTF.

V is TRBV9 and J is TRBJ2-3; possible D gene TRBD2, 6 bases. There are 16 residues in the CDR3. CDR1 and CDR2 (germline): SGDLS, YYNGEE. The V and J ends lost 3 bases and 0 bases respectively, with 14 bases between them. Here the CDR3 DNA reads TGTGCCAGCAGCGCCCTCGGGGGTACTAGCACAGATACGCAGTATTTT. Translated, it gives CASSALGGTSTDTQYF.

This chain links TRBV28 with TRBJ2-7; TRBD1 aligns across 7 bases. The J segment lost 3 bases and the V segment lost 2 bases, leaving 7 bases of the junction unmatched. This CDR3 region has 15 residues. Germline lookup yields CDR1 MDHEN and CDR2 SYDVKM. The CDR3 reads CASSLETGISYEQYF. In DNA, the CDR3 is TGTGCCAGCAGTTTAGAGACAGGGATCAGCTACGAGCAGTACTTC.

This chain connects TRBV9 to TRBJ2-7, with D tentatively TRBD2 (5 bases). Germline CDR1 SGDLS, CDR2 YYNGEE. Trimming stripped 3 bases from V and 6 bases from J, with 13 bases between. The CDR3 is 13 amino acids. CDR3: CASSETRRCEQYF. The CDR3 coding sequence is TGTGCCAGCAGCGAAACTAGACGGTGCGAGCAGTACTTC.

This chain's CDR3 is CASSLSLGHPSGANVLTF. Here the CDR3 DNA reads TGTGCCAGCAGTTTGAGCCTCGGCCATCCCTCTGGGGCCAACGTCCTGACTTTC. The chain uses TRBV27 and TRBJ2-6, with D uncertain. The CDR3 is made up of 18 amino acids. Germline assignment: CDR1 MNHEY and CDR2 SMNVEV (reference sequence). V lost 3 bases, J lost 0 bases, and 15 bases lay in between.

In regard to this clone: The same CDR3 arises from other DNA sequences in this sample as well. This rearrangement joins TRBV7-2 to TRBJ2-7; D gene unclear. Trimming stripped 4 bases from V and 6 bases from J, with 10 bases between. Germline V gives CDR1 SGHTA, CDR2 FQGNSA. CDR3 length equals 12 residues. The CDR3 region is CASSSPPREQYF. As DNA, the CDR3 is TGTGCCAGCAGCTCTCCGCCTCGCGAGCAGTACTTC.

This clone was detected a few times. This chain connects TRBV30 to TRBJ2-7, with 9 positions matching TRBD1. Germline trimming cut 3 bases from V and 6 bases from J; bases unmatched to any gene: 9. The length of the CDR3 is 14 residues. From germline, CDR1 is GTSNPN and CDR2 SVGIG (reference sequence). For the CDR3, the DNA is TGTGCCTGGAGGACACAGGGGGCGTCGGGCGAGCAGTACTTC. This encodes CAWRTQGASGEQYF.

This sequence joins TRBV30 and TRBJ2-2; D gene ambiguous. The CDR3 is 13 amino acids. In germline, CDR1 is GTSNPN, CDR2 SVGIG (reference sequence). The V end lost 7 bases, the J end lost 6 bases, and 15 bases lay between the germline ends. CDR3: CAFLVTGSGELFF. CDR3 in DNA: TGTGCCTTCCTAGTAACCGGGTCCGGGGAGCTGTTTTTT.

The rearrangement joins TRBV29-1 to TRBJ1-4; D call uncertain. The CDR3 spans 13 residues. With 4 bases removed from V and 3 bases from J, the gap between germline ends came to 9 bases. Germline CDR1 is SQVTM and CDR2 is ANQGSEA. The CDR3 spells CSVAGVANEKLFF. The CDR3, as DNA: TGCAGCGTTGCCGGGGTTGCTAATGAAAAACTGTTTTTT.

This chain links TRBV28 with TRBJ1-6; D is undetermined. The CDR3 covers 13 residues. Germline CDR1 and CDR2: MDHEN and SYDVKM. V was clipped by 6 bases and J by 6 bases, with 9 bases between them. This CDR3 reads CASRLDGNSPLHF. For the CDR3, the DNA is TGTGCCAGCAGGCTGGATGGTAATTCACCCCTCCACTTT.

Note on this clone: The same CDR3 also results from other DNA sequences found in this sample. The chain has TRBV20-1 and TRBJ2-5; D unresolved. Looked up from germline, CDR1 is DFQATT and CDR2 is SNEGSKA (reference sequence). V was cut by 2 bases and J by 5 bases, with 3 bases left in between. The CDR3 extends over 10 amino acids. The CDR3 nucleotides read TGCAGTGCTAGAAGCGAGACCCAGTACTTC. This gives the protein CSARSETQYF.

This clone turned up a few times. The sample contains more than one DNA sequence encoding this CDR3. The genes are TRBV30 and TRBJ2-5; TRBD2 is a possible D gene (6 bases). This CDR3 region has 12 residues. The germline V gene encodes CDR1 GTSNPN and CDR2 SVGIG (reference sequence). V lost 3 bases to trimming and J lost 5 bases, with 10 bases between them. The CDR3 loop is CAWRGGGETQYF. DNA of the CDR3: TGTGCCTGGAGGGGGGGTGGCGAGACCCAGTACTTC.

The genes are TRBV18 and TRBJ2-5; D call uncertain. Trimming cost V 1 base and J 5 bases, with 14 bases left between them. Germline lookup yields CDR1 KGHSH and CDR2 LQKENI. The CDR3 covers 15 residues. The CDR3 region is CASSPLLAQAETQYF. Written as DNA, the CDR3 is TGTGCCAGCTCACCACTATTGGCCCAGGCGGAGACCCAGTACTTC. Supplemented by reference TRBV18 and TRBJ2-5, the full variable domain reads NAGVMQNPRHLVRRRGQEARLRCSPMKGHSHVYWYRQLPEEGLKFMVYLQKENIIDESGMPKERFSAEFPKEGPSILRIQQVVRGDSAAYFCASSPLLAQAETQYFGPGTRLLVL.

The chain employs TRBV6-6 and TRBJ1-5, with D possibly matching TRBD1 (6 bases). CDR3 length equals 16 residues. V shed 2 bases and J shed 0 bases, with 11 bases lying between them. Per the germline V gene, CDR1 is MNHNY and CDR2 is SVGAGI (reference sequence). The CDR3 DNA sequence: TGTGCCAGCAGTTACGATCAGGGGAATAGCAATCAGCCCCAGCATTTT. Its translation is CASSYDQGNSNQPQHF.

This clone was seen a handful of times. The CDR3 reads CASSQLRDTLNYGYTF. In nucleotides, the CDR3 is TGCGCCAGCAGCCAACTCCGGGACACACTTAACTATGGCTACACCTTC. This chain joins TRBV4-1 and TRBJ1-2; possible D gene TRBD1, 6 bases. The CDR3 covers 16 residues. V was clipped by 2 bases and J by 1 base, with 14 bases between them. Germline V gene data show CDR1 as MGHRA and CDR2 as YSYEKL.

V is TRBV23-1 and J is TRBJ2-5; 10 bases align to TRBD2. TRBV23-1 is an open reading frame whose function is uncertain. Trimming at V came to 4 bases and at J to 4 bases, leaving 18 bases not matched to a gene. The CDR3 sequence is 19 residues long. The CDR3 is CASSLRTGKSGRALETQYF. The CDR3, as DNA: TGCGCCAGCAGTCTACGGACAGGGAAAAGCGGGAGGGCCCTAGAGACCCAGTACTTC.

The gene calls are TRBV23-1 and TRBJ1-1, with 10 bases fitting TRBD1. TRBV23-1 qualifies as an ORF whose function is uncertain. The CDR3 sequence is 14 residues long. V was clipped by 3 bases and J by 4 bases; unmatched bases: 2. This chain's CDR3 is CASSHWDRGTEAFF. CDR3 bases: TGCGCCAGCAGTCATTGGGACAGGGGCACTGAAGCTTTCTTT.

V is TRBV28 and J is TRBJ2-7; a possible D gene is TRBD2 (5 bases). V shed 2 bases and J shed 3 bases, with 14 bases lying between them. Germline values: CDR1 MDHEN, CDR2 SYDVKM. This CDR3 region has 15 residues. The CDR3 DNA sequence: TGTGCCAGCAGTTTAGGTCAGGCGGGCCTCTACGAGCAGTACTTC. Translating gives CASSLGQAGLYEQYF.

The J gene is TRBJ2-5, the V gene TRBV6-1, with TRBD2 identical over 12 bases. Germline trimming cut 3 bases from V and 5 bases from J; bases unmatched to any gene: 13. The germline CDR1 and CDR2 sequences are MNHNS and SASEGT. This CDR3 is built from 18 residues. The CDR3 is CASSDRPVLAGGRETQYF. The CDR3, as DNA: TGTGCCAGCAGTGACCGGCCGGTACTAGCGGGGGGTAGGGAGACCCAGTACTTC.

The J gene is TRBJ2-7, the V gene TRBV29-1; D call uncertain. Germline V CDR1 and CDR2: SQVTM, ANQGSEA. The ends were cut back, 4 bases at V and 0 bases at J, with 13 bases in the middle. CDR3 length equals 14 residues. The CDR3 DNA follows: TGCAGCGTTGGCCCCCAATCAAGCTCCTACGAGCAGTACTTC. Its translation is CSVGPQSSSYEQYF.

The chain combines TRBV15 with TRBJ2-7, with a possible D match to TRBD1 (5 bases). Per germline, CDR1 LNHNV and CDR2 YYDKDF (reference sequence). With 0 bases removed from V and 2 bases from J, the gap between germline ends came to 8 bases. The CDR3 is made up of 14 amino acids. CDR3 loop: CATSRDGHPYEQYF. DNA for the CDR3: TGTGCCACCAGCAGAGACGGACACCCCTACGAGCAGTACTTC.

This clone occurred a few times. This rearrangement joins TRBV19 to TRBJ2-1; possible D gene TRBD2, 6 bases. V lost 7 bases and J 7 bases, leaving 11 bases between the germline ends. The CDR3 is 12 amino acids. Germline CDR1 reads LNHDA; CDR2 reads SQIVND (reference sequence). The CDR3 region is CASTGSGNEQFF. The DNA of the CDR3 is TGTGCCAGTACCGGGAGCGGGAATGAGCAGTTCTTC.

The sample holds a few counts of this clone. The chain couples TRBV4-1 to TRBJ2-1; no reliable D call. Germline CDR1 is MGHRA and CDR2 is YSYEKL. The CDR3 runs 17 residues. The V and J ends lost 1 base and 0 bases respectively, with 13 bases between them. The CDR3 here is CASSQGRLSSSYNEQFF. CDR3 DNA: TGCGCCAGCAGCCAAGGTCGTCTGTCGAGCTCCTACAATGAGCAGTTCTTC.

V is TRBV7-2 and J is TRBJ2-7; D unclear. Trimming took 6 bases from V and 3 from J, leaving 12 bases between them. The CDR3 length is 13 residues. Germline CDR1 and CDR2: SGHTA and FQGNSA. CDR3 sequence reads: CASSSDHGYEQYF. The CDR3 DNA reads TGTGCCAGCAGTTCGGACCATGGCTACGAGCAGTACTTC. The full variable domain, in which reference TRBV7-2 and TRBJ2-7 provide the parts outside the CDR3, is GAGVSQSPSNKVTEKGKDVELRCDPISGHTALYWYRQSLGQGLEFLIYFQGNSAPDKSGLPSDRFSAERTGGSVSTLTIQRTQQEDSAVYLCASSSDHGYEQYFGPGTRLTVT.

This clone was counted a few times. This rearrangement joins TRBV13 to TRBJ2-3; no reliable D call. Trimming left V 5 bases short and J 4 bases short, with 22 bases between. The CDR3 has 17 amino acids. The germline CDR1 and CDR2 sequences are PRHDT and FYEKMQ (reference sequence). The chain's CDR3 is CASSLTASHHRADTQYF. The CDR3 bases are TGTGCCAGCAGCCTAACCGCCAGTCACCATAGGGCAGATACGCAGTATTTT.

This clone occurred a few times. The V and J genes are TRBV29-1 and TRBJ2-7, with TRBD2 matching 7 bases. This CDR3 spans 12 amino acids. Per germline, CDR1 SQVTM and CDR2 ANQGSEA. The J segment lost 1 base and the V segment lost 7 bases, leaving 4 bases of the junction unmatched. CDR3 amino acids: CSAGEGSYEQYF. The CDR3 nucleotides read TGCAGCGCCGGGGAGGGTTCCTACGAGCAGTACTTC.